The 14 T cell receptor beta chains presented below share a single source sample, sequenced in a study of human T cells and chemical hapten exposure. The time point here: healthy volunteer bleed at 2 weeks. Extraction of total RNA was performed on unfractionated whole blood. One entry per CDR3 protein, called by TCRdb with MiXCR from the RACE reads. The table includes some 46,000 distinct CDR3 sequences, about 4.5% detected once. Sequencing was done on a sample of whole blood. The receptors shown here come from a female donor in good health. Some clones in this sample may be carry-over from other donors' samples.

This clonotype was observed many times. V usage is TRBV7-9 and J usage is TRBJ1-1; unclear D gene. The CDR3 contains 15 residues. Germline V gives CDR1 SEHNR, CDR2 FQNEAQ (reference sequence). V was pared by 5 bases and J by 3 bases, with 16 bases between. CDR3 in amino acids: CASSRVFRLDTEAFF. In DNA form, the CDR3 reads TGTGCCAGCAGCCGAGTTTTTAGATTGGACACTGAAGCTTTCTTT. Supplemented by reference TRBV7-9 and TRBJ1-1, the full variable domain reads DTGVSQNPRHKITKRGQNVTFRCDPISEHNRLYWYRQTLGQGPEFLTYFQNEAQLEKSRLLSDRFSAERPKGSFSTLEIQRTEQGDSAMYLCASSRVFRLDTEAFFGQGTRLTVV.

This clonotype was counted ten times or more. The chain is built from TRBV29-1 and TRBJ1-1; D not resolved. CDR1 and CDR2 from the germline V gene are SQVTM and ANQGSEA. Trimming stripped 3 bases from V and 0 bases from J, with 17 bases between. The CDR3 is 16 amino acids. The DNA for the CDR3 is TGCAGCGTTGAGGGTTTCTTCTGGGGTATGAACACTGAAGCTTTCTTT. Protein product: CSVEGFFWGMNTEAFF.

This clonotype appeared many times. The chain carries TRBV5-1 and TRBJ1-4; 8 bases are shared with TRBD1. J was trimmed by 7 bases and V by 6 bases; bases with no gene match: 17. The CDR3 runs 17 residues. Germline V gene data show CDR1 as SGHRS and CDR2 as YFSETQ. The CDR3, as DNA: TGCGCCAGCAACACCGGCAACCAGGGGGCGGTTGGTGAAAAACTGTTTTTT. Amino acid sequence: CASNTGNQGAVGEKLFF. Drawing the rest from reference TRBV5-1 and TRBJ1-4, the complete variable domain is KAGVTQTPRYLIKTRGQQVTLSCSPISGHRSVSWYQQTPGQGLQFLFEYFSETQRNKGNFPGRFSGRQFSNSRSEMNVSTLELGDSALYLCASNTGNQGAVGEKLFFGSGTQLSVL.

The chain uses TRBV6-1 and TRBJ2-2; weak D call: TRBD2 (6 bases). V dropped 1 base and J dropped 5 bases, with 23 bases sitting between them. Looked up from germline, CDR1 is MNHNS and CDR2 is SASEGT. The length of the CDR3 is 19 residues. The CDR3 here is CASSEGAVRLAFSTGELFF. CDR3 in DNA: TGTGCCAGCAGTGAAGGGGCCGTTCGGCTAGCGTTTTCTACCGGGGAGCTGTTTTTT.

This chain uses TRBV2 with TRBJ2-3; D gene uncertain. Germline V gene data show CDR1 as SNHLY and CDR2 as FYNNEI. CDR3 length: 14 amino acids. Trimming stripped 3 bases from V and 2 bases from J, with 9 bases between. CDR3 nucleotides: TGTGCCAGCAGTGAGGCCAGAACCACAGATACGCAGTATTTT. It yields the protein CASSEARTTDTQYF.

This clonotype was observed at least ten times. The chain recombines TRBV9 with TRBJ1-1, with D perhaps matching TRBD1 (6 bases). The ends were cut back, 4 bases at V and 5 bases at J, with 18 bases in the middle. Germline CDR1 and CDR2: SGDLS and YYNGEE. The CDR3 contains 15 residues. CDR3 in amino acids: CASSILVRGETEAFF. The CDR3 nucleotides read TGTGCCAGCAGCATATTAGTCAGGGGTGAAACTGAAGCTTTCTTT.

This clonotype was observed many times. This rearrangement joins TRBV20-1 to TRBJ2-3; TRBD2 might be the D (6 bases). V gave up 5 bases and J gave up 4 bases, with 16 bases separating them. Germline V lookup: CDR1 DFQATT, CDR2 SNEGSKA (reference sequence). The CDR3 length is 14 residues. CDR3 coding DNA: TGCAGTGCTCGCGTTGGGACTGCAGCAGATACGCAGTATTTT. It codes for CSARVGTAADTQYF.

This sequence joins TRBV10-3 and TRBJ2-7; 10 positions agree with TRBD2. J lost 5 bases, V lost 0 bases, and 4 bases had no gene match. The length of the CDR3 is 15 residues. From germline, CDR1 is ENHRY and CDR2 SYGVKD. Here the CDR3 reads CAISESQRGGDEQYF. The DNA for the CDR3 is TGTGCCATCAGTGAGTCCCAGCGGGGGGGCGACGAGCAGTACTTC.

This clonotype was recorded at least ten times. This chain uses TRBV5-1 with TRBJ2-1; 7 nucleotides agree with TRBD1. V was pared by 1 base and J by 6 bases, with 4 bases of the junction left unmatched. Looked up from germline, CDR1 is SGHRS and CDR2 is YFSETQ. The CDR3 length is 14 residues. DNA for the CDR3: TGCGCCAGCAGCTTGAGGCAGGGGGTCAATGAGCAGTTCTTC. Protein sequence: CASSLRQGVNEQFF.

This clonotype was found many times. The chain links TRBV5-1 to TRBJ1-1; D gene uncertain. V was clipped by 0 bases and J by 0 bases, with 9 bases between them. This CDR3 contains 15 residues. The germline gives CDR1 SGHRS, CDR2 YFSETQ. CDR3 in DNA: TGCGCCAGCAGCTTGGGTTCAAACATGAACACTGAAGCTTTCTTT. It yields the protein CASSLGSNMNTEAFF.

Comments on this clonotype: Possible read error: a much larger clone is one base away. The chain uses TRBV29-1 and TRBJ2-3; D may be TRBD1 (6 bases). V gave up 4 bases and J gave up 8 bases, with 10 bases separating them. The CDR3 extends over 11 amino acids. Germline V lookup: CDR1 SQVTM, CDR2 ANQGSEA. DNA of the CDR3: TGCAGCGTTGGTGAGGGGGTTACGCAGTATTTT. It encodes CSVGEGVTQYF.

This clonotype was counted at least ten times. The chain couples TRBV18 to TRBJ2-7; no definite D call. The germline V gene has CDR1 KGHSH and CDR2 LQKENI. V was trimmed by 2 bases and J by 0 bases, leaving 8 bases between them. This CDR3 is 14 amino acids long. CDR3 region: CASSPELNSYEQYF. For the CDR3, the DNA is TGTGCCAGCTCACCAGAATTAAACTCCTACGAGCAGTACTTC.

Concerning this clonotype itself: This sequence may be a read error, since a much larger clone differs from it by one base. The chain is built from TRBV12-3 or TRBV12-4 and TRBJ2-1, with D maybe TRBD1 (6 bases). CDR3 size: 13 residues. Between the trimmed V and J ends, which lost 6 bases and 12 bases, there was a span of 18 bases. The CDR3 loop reads CASRETGLGGQFF. The CDR3 DNA sequence: TGTGCCAGCAGGGAGACAGGTTTGGGTGGGCAGTTCTTC.

Regarding this clonotype: A read error is possible here, since a much larger clone lies one base away. The chain carries TRBV20-1 and TRBJ1-1, with 7 positions matching TRBD1. J gave up 5 bases and V 3 bases, and 12 bases lay outside the gene matches. CDR3 length equals 15 residues. Germline V gives CDR1 DFQATT, CDR2 SNEGSKA (reference sequence). CDR3 bases: TGCAGTGCTAGCTGTAGACGACAGGGTTGGACTGAAGCTTTCTTT. Amino acid sequence: CSASCRRQGWTEAFF.